The next 17 T cell receptor beta chains were all read from a single sample in a study of shared clonotypes between healthy human individuals. CD45RO-negative, CCR7-selected cells formed the naive CD8 fraction, which excluded terminally differentiated effector memory CD45RA+ cells. TCRdb's copy holds only in-frame clones and misses some; the assay was immunoSEQ multiplex PCR. The sample consists of 1.5 million to 2.5 million clones, less than 95% of them appearing once. Sequenced sample: naive CD8+ T cells sorted from blood. The receptors come from a man in his late teens or twenties in good health.

V is TRBV2 and J is TRBJ2-3; D unresolved. The CDR3 runs to 15 residues. Germline loops: CDR1 SNHLY, CDR2 FYNNEI. Trimming stripped 3 bases from V and 0 bases from J, with 10 bases between. CDR3 nucleotide sequence: TGTGCCAGCAGTGACTCGCGGAGTAGCACAGATACGCAGTATTTT. Protein: CASSDSRSSTDTQYF.

The rearrangement joins TRBV25-1 to TRBJ2-2; D possibly corresponds to TRBD2 (6 bases). Trimming removed 4 bases at V and 1 base at J, with 10 bases between. Germline V gene lookup returns CDR1 MGHDK and CDR2 SYGVNS. CDR3 size: 15 residues. CDR3 DNA: TGTGCCAGCAGTGTGGGGACTCTGAACACCGGGGAGCTGTTTTTT. This translates into CASSVGTLNTGELFF.

The J gene is TRBJ2-7, the V gene TRBV27; D unclear. Trimming cost V 0 bases and J 2 bases, with 8 bases left between them. CDR1 and CDR2 (germline): MNHEY, SMNVEV (reference sequence). This CDR3 has 14 residues. CDR3 nucleotides: TGTGCCAGCAGTTTATCCCGGGCTGCCTACGAGCAGTACTTC. It codes for CASSLSRAAYEQYF.

V and J are TRBV6-6 and TRBJ1-1, with 7 positions matching TRBD1. Germline V gene sequence: CDR1 MNHNY, CDR2 SVGAGI (reference sequence). CDR3 length equals 14 residues. V shed 0 bases, J shed 7 bases, and the junction held 5 bases outside the gene matches. CDR3 coding DNA: TGTGCCAGCAGTTACTCGCGACAGGGACTTGAAGCTTTCTTT. It translates to CASSYSRQGLEAFF.

This clone was seen more than once but under ten times. The V call is TRBV5-1, the J call TRBJ1-3; TRBD1 aligns across 9 bases. The trim removed 3 bases at V and 0 bases at J, leaving 4 bases unmatched. CDR1 and CDR2 from the germline V gene are SGHRS and YFSETQ. The length of the CDR3 is 16 residues. CDR3 sequence (DNA): TGCGCCAGCAGCTCGATGACAGGGGGCTCTGGAAACACCATATATTTT. It encodes CASSSMTGGSGNTIYF. Combining the CDR3 with reference TRBV5-1 and TRBJ1-3 gives the whole variable domain KAGVTQTPRYLIKTRGQQVTLSCSPISGHRSVSWYQQTPGQGLQFLFEYFSETQRNKGNFPGRFSGRQFSNSRSEMNVSTLELGDSALYLCASSSMTGGSGNTIYFGEGSWLTVV.

The genes are TRBV28 and TRBJ2-1; 9 bases match TRBD2. The J segment lost 1 base and the V segment lost 6 bases, leaving 10 bases of the junction unmatched. This CDR3 comprises 17 residues. Germline V gene data show CDR1 as MDHEN and CDR2 as SYDVKM. Written as DNA, the CDR3 is TGTGCCAGCAGGTCCAGCGGGGGGCGCGCTTCCTACAATGAGCAGTTCTTC. Translating it yields CASRSSGGRASYNEQFF.

The genes are TRBV7-6 and TRBJ1-1, with D possibly TRBD1 on 5 matching bases. Trimming shortened V by 3 bases and J by 6 bases, and 14 bases separated the two germline ends. In germline, CDR1 is SGHVS, CDR2 FNYEAQ. The CDR3 totals 14 residues. The CDR3 loop is CASSLLDQGSEAFF. The CDR3 bases are TGTGCCAGCAGCTTGCTGGATCAGGGCTCTGAAGCTTTCTTT.

The chain is built from TRBV30 and TRBJ2-7; D is unresolved. CDR3 size: 12 residues. The V end lost 0 bases, the J end lost 5 bases, and 8 bases lay between the germline ends. The germline V gene has CDR1 GTSNPN and CDR2 SVGIG (reference sequence). The CDR3 protein is CAWSVLTNEQYF. Written as DNA, the CDR3 is TGTGCCTGGAGTGTACTTACAAACGAGCAGTACTTC.

The rearrangement joins TRBV13 to TRBJ1-6; D not certain. CDR3 length: 12 amino acids. Germline lookup yields CDR1 PRHDT and CDR2 FYEKMQ (reference sequence). Deletions cut 5 bases from V and 5 bases from J, with 4 bases between. The CDR3 DNA sequence: TGTGCCAGCAGCACAAATAATTCACCCCTCCACTTT. It is translated as CASSTNNSPLHF.

The chain couples TRBV11-2 to TRBJ2-7, with a possible D match to TRBD2 (6 bases). This CDR3 region has 15 residues. Germline V CDR1 and CDR2: SGHAT, FQNNGV. The V gene lost 1 base and the J gene lost 6 bases, with 16 bases spanning the gap. CDR3 region: CASSLVTRTMGEQYF. The DNA of the CDR3 is TGTGCCAGCAGCTTAGTGACTAGGACTATGGGCGAGCAGTACTTC.

CDR3 nucleotides: TGTGCCAGCAGTGAGGGGGCAGGGGGGTACACTGAAGCTTTCTTT. It is translated as CASSEGAGGYTEAFF. V is TRBV2 and J is TRBJ1-1; TRBD1 matches 7 bases. The length of the CDR3 is 15 residues. The germline CDR1 and CDR2 sequences are SNHLY and FYNNEI. The V gene end was trimmed by 3 bases and the J gene end by 3 bases; junction bases not matched to a gene: 7. The full variable domain, completed using reference TRBV2 and TRBJ1-1, is EPEVTQTPSHQVTQMGQEVILRCVPISNHLYFYWYRQILGQKVEFLVSFYNNEISEKSEIFDDQFSVERPDGSNFTLKIRSTKLEDSAMYFCASSEGAGGYTEAFFGQGTRLTVV.

The chain couples TRBV5-1 to TRBJ2-7; 8 bases align to TRBD2. The CDR3 spans 16 residues. Trimming removed 4 bases from V and 4 bases from J; junction bases left unmatched: 13. The germline V gene encodes CDR1 SGHRS and CDR2 YFSETQ. CDR3 in amino acids: CASSPGLDNVAYEQYF. CDR3 DNA: TGCGCCAGCAGCCCGGGACTAGACAACGTCGCGTACGAGCAGTACTTC.

This sequence joins TRBV13 and TRBJ1-1; no clear D gene. Trimming took off 0 bases at V and 8 bases at J, with 16 bases between the two ends. CDR3 size: 15 residues. CDR1 is PRHDT and CDR2 is FYEKMQ in the germline V gene (reference sequence). CDR3 DNA: TGTGCCAGCAGCTTAGGCCTAATGGTGGCAGACGAAGCTTTCTTT. It specifies CASSLGLMVADEAFF.

This chain connects TRBV6-5 to TRBJ2-5; D call uncertain. Trimming left V 2 bases short and J 4 bases short, with 8 bases between. Germline V lookup: CDR1 MNHEY, CDR2 SVGAGI. The CDR3 covers 13 residues. The CDR3 is CASSYNVGETQYF. CDR3 sequence (DNA): TGTGCCAGCAGTTACAATGTCGGAGAGACCCAGTACTTC.

V and J are TRBV30 and TRBJ2-3; 9 positions match TRBD2. This CDR3 has 17 amino acids. V lost 0 bases, J lost 2 bases, and 9 bases stayed unmatched. The V gene's germline CDR1 is GTSNPN and CDR2 SVGIG (reference sequence). Written as DNA, the CDR3 is TGTGCCTGGAGTGTAGGGTACGCGGGAGGGCCCACAGATACGCAGTATTTT. Its translation: CAWSVGYAGGPTDTQYF.

On this clone: The same CDR3 arises from other DNA sequences in this sample as well. V gene TRBV7-6 combines with J gene TRBJ2-1; D remains ambiguous. From germline, CDR1 is SGHVS and CDR2 FNYEAQ. The CDR3 totals 13 residues. V lost 1 base and J 4 bases, leaving 5 bases between the germline ends. In DNA, the CDR3 is TGTGCCAGCAGCTTAGAACTGTACAATGAGCAGTTCTTC. Protein: CASSLELYNEQFF.

The chain is built from TRBV30 and TRBJ2-3, with D tentatively TRBD1 or TRBD2 (6 bases each). Germline values: CDR1 GTSNPN, CDR2 SVGIG (reference sequence). The CDR3 has 13 amino acids. Trimming pared 0 bases from V and 14 bases from J, leaving 18 bases between. CDR3 nucleotides: TGTGCCTGGAGTGTAAGGGGCGGGGAACAGGGGTATTTT. Protein: CAWSVRGGEQGYF.